This T cell receptor (beta chain) is from a study of shared clonotypes between healthy human individuals (dated by TCRdb to 2020 to 2021). Background for the entire study: The cohort included a few men and a couple of women between 18 and 49 years of age. To increase sequencing depth and limit assay-specific biases, different laboratories used diverse techniques to prepare libraries and sequence TCR repertoires. Blood TCR repertoires of 5 or 6 healthy adults were deeply sequenced to estimate repertoire size and the extent of clonotype sharing between individuals. For each donor, three plates each were used for CD4 naive and CD4 memory, two plates were used for CD8 naive, and one plate was used for CD8 memory. Per donor, leukapheresis produced somewhere between about 0.85 and 8.9 billion PBMCs.

Using the deep immunoSEQ assay, TCR CDR3 regions were amplified from genomic DNA by multiplex PCR. Extracted genomic DNA from each cell subset was spread evenly across all wells of several immunoSEQ 96-well plates, with each plate serving as a replicate. For sorted subsets, around 200 ng genomic DNA, equal to 30,000 to 35,000 T cell genomes, was loaded into each replicate PCR. The purified libraries were quantified using a Qubit 3.0 fluorometer, sized with a Bioanalyzer 2100, and then quantified again using the KAPA Library Quantification kit. Every immunoSEQ 96-well plate was sequenced on a dedicated single-read 150-cycle Illumina NextSeq 550 flow cell. On the authors' methods: Because only junctional sequences without quality scores were contained in the immunoSEQ output, filtering matching that applied to full-length reads could not be performed. To assign V/J genes and CDR3, sequences were annotated using PyIR, a Python wrapper for IgBLAST v1.9, with IMGT germline references. Any read was removed if the V/J assignment was weak (E-value above 1e-6), the CDR3 was missing, or the read contained stop codons, out-of-frame junctions, or ambiguous translated residues. V3J clonotypes were defined as sequences sharing the same inferred V gene, J gene, and CDR3 amino acid sequence. Percentage overlap between repertoires was calculated by dividing the number of shared unique clonotypes by the size of the smaller repertoire. Three approaches were used to assess repertoire richness: RTK rarefaction, the Chao1 estimator, and Recon v2.1 estimates of unobserved clonotypes. Generation probabilities for all TCRbeta clonotypes obtained by the gDNA method from a handful of donors were computed using OLGA. This is the immuneACCESS table as TCRdb keeps it, with only in-frame sequences that have V and J called. A part of the clones is gone; compared with another copy, unresolved V genes explain less than half, and the rest is unexplained. The V and J calls and clone size come from that table; D and trimming were worked out from the DNA. The sample table contains 700,000 or so clones; only one count was recorded for more than 70% of them. The ten largest account for roughly 1.8% of the sample.

Details on this clone: Its binding antigen is unknown. There are no base qualities to consult, and no much larger clone falls within one base.

CDR1 and CDR2 are drawn from the germline V gene: MDHEN, SYDVKM. The CDR3 spans 14 residues, from the cysteine through the phenylalanine. The kept DNA is CDR3 alone, 42 bases in frame from the first base. Trimming costs V 6 bases and J 9 bases, and their ends lie 21 bases apart. The donors were healthy, HIV-negative adults with no recently reported acute infections or vaccinations. Every donor was a Caucasian adult living in Nashville, Tennessee, USA. Magnetic negative selection was used to enrich CD4+ T cells, after which naive cells were positively selected on CD45RA and the negative fraction became the memory subset. After blood collection by leukapheresis, PBMCs were isolated using Ficoll-Histopaque density gradient centrifugation and then cryopreserved in the vapor phase of liquid nitrogen. Analytical flow cytometry was used to check the purity and quantity of each magnetically sorted T cell population. From each sorted fraction, genomic DNA was isolated and quantified by UV absorbance on a Nanodrop 2000c.

Findings and caveats that apply to the study as a whole: Clonotypes shared by all four sorted-subset donors showed higher generation probabilities than non-shared clonotypes. Because the study included only a small number of donors, the genetic and exposure-history diversity represented was limited. When four donors were compared, the shared fraction of clonotypes was about 5.5% for naive CD4, 3.5% to 4% for naive CD8, 2% to 2.5% for memory CD4, and under 0.5% for memory CD8. Incomplete sequencing was indicated by rarefaction of sorted-subset datasets, despite the large sequencing depth. Pairwise subsampling indicated that sequencing depth was expected to affect the degree of clonotype sharing among donors. Sampling was limited to blood, and TCR repertoires in tissue likely differ from TCR repertoires in blood. Estimated clonotype richness was generally larger for naive than for memory subsets.

The clonotype comes from a woman aged 25 to 45 in good health. Sequenced sample: memory CD4+ T cells sorted from blood. The cell subset or site label on this specimen signifies: CD45RA-negative fraction. The chain was built from TRBV28 and TRBJ2-7; TRBD2 is perhaps the D gene, given 5 matching bases. This receptor carries the CDR3 CASSSLPSAGVQYF. At the DNA level, the sequence is TGTGCCAGCAGCTCCCTCCCAAGTGCCGGGGTGCAGTACTTC.